The text below deals with one T cell receptor beta chain. What it binds is not known. Method: immunoSEQ multiplex PCR; TCRdb's copy keeps in-frame clones and lacks some. The sample lists 150,000 to 200,000 clones, 85% to 95% seen once, with 0.64% in the top ten. Trimming took off 7 bases at V and 1 base at J, with 10 bases between the two ends. The CDR3 is made up of 13 amino acids. This sample was included in a study of T cell responses to AZD1222 COVID-19 vaccine. General observations from the study: The reported proportion of spike-specific TCRs targeting unmutated variant regions was nearly half. Donors were largely white British and mainly female; clonal diversity was possibly underestimated. Dominant at 160-218 and 743-854, vaccine-associated CD4 TCRs also spanned spike.

This sequence was found in an adult in good health. The starting material was peripheral blood, obtained on day 0 of AZD1222 vaccination. V gene TRBV12-3 or TRBV12-4 combines with J gene TRBJ1-1; D may be TRBD1 (6 bases). This CDR3 reads CASNIQGNTEAFF. The CDR3, as DNA: TGTGCCAGCAATATACAGGGGAACACTGAAGCTTTCTTT.